This TCR beta chain was captured in a study of CD8 T cells in Susac syndrome. The authors carried out high-throughput sequencing of TCR beta. They applied it to CD8+ and CD4+ T cells obtained from blood. Negative isolation was applied to CD8+ and CD4+ T cells, and FACS enrichment was applied to TEMRA cells. Reverse transcription of 0.5 to 1 ug RNA was performed with random hexamers. The authors amplified TCR beta CDR3 across 54 Vbeta and 13 Jbeta using immunoSEQ multiplex PCR. Via MiXCR, TCRdb re-called the immunoSEQ multiplex PCR reads, giving one row per CDR3 protein. This table has more than 200,000 distinct CDR3 sequences, 92% appearing once. Trimming pared 5 bases from V and 1 base from J, leaving 18 bases between. This CDR3 has 15 amino acids. Germline CDR1 reads GTSNPN; CDR2 reads SVGIG (reference sequence).

The gene calls are TRBV30 and TRBJ2-7; possibly TRBD1 or TRBD2 for D (5 bases each). Sequenced: CD8+ T cells from PBMCs. This clonotype was sampled from a human donor with multiple sclerosis. The DNA of the CDR3 is TGTGCCTGGGCGGGCCAGGGCGGAAGATCCTACGAGCAGTACTTC. It codes for CAWAGQGGRSYEQYF.